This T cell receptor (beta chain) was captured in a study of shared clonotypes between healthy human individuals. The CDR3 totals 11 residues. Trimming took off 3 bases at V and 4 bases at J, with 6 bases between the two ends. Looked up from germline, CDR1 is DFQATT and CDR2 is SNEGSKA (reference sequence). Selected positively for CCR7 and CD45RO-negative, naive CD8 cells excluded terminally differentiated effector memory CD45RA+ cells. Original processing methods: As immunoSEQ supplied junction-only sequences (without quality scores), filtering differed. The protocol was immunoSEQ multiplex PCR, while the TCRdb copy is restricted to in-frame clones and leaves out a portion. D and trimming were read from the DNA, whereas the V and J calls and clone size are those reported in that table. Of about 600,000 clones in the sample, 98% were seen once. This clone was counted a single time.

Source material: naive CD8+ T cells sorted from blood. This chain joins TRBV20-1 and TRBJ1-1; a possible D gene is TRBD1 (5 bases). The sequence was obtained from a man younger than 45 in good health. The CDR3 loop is CSARGPTEAFF. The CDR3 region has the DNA TGCAGTGCTAGGGGGCCCACTGAAGCTTTCTTT.